One and the same sample provided the 20 T cell receptor beta chains below, sequenced in a study of blood T cells in healthy people across ages. A second about 6 to 12 cycle PCR used barcoded and J-beta primers. TCRdb recomputed calls from the 5' RACE reads with MiXCR, one row per CDR3 protein. The profile shows approximately 1.5 million distinct CDR3 sequences, 35% to 45% of them singletons. Sequenced material: blood. The receptor source for this set is a woman aged 18-29 years in good health.

This chain joins TRBV11-3 and TRBJ2-2; TRBD1 agrees at 12 bases. Germline V gene lookup returns CDR1 SGHNT and CDR2 YENEEA. V shed 0 bases and J 6 bases; nucleotides not matched to a gene: 5. This CDR3 is 17 amino acids long. Here the CDR3 reads CASSLDSGQGASGELFF. The CDR3 nucleotides read TGTGCCAGCAGCTTAGATTCGGGACAGGGGGCCTCCGGGGAGCTGTTTTTT.

This clonotype has only a few counts. V is TRBV10-3 and J is TRBJ1-6; D ambiguous. Trimming shortened V by 1 base and J by 7 bases, and 8 bases separated the two germline ends. This CDR3 region has 14 residues. CDR1 and CDR2 from the germline V gene are ENHRY and SYGVKD. The CDR3 sequence: CAISEWPVNSPLHF. DNA of the CDR3: TGTGCCATCAGTGAGTGGCCCGTAAATTCACCCCTCCACTTT.

The V and J genes are TRBV4-3 and TRBJ2-1, with TRBD2 matching over 12 bases. Germline V CDR1 and CDR2: LGHNA, YSLEER. There are 17 residues in the CDR3. Germline trimming cut 4 bases from V and 4 bases from J; bases unmatched to any gene: 8. CDR3 amino acids: CASSLLAGGFEYNEQFF. In DNA form, the CDR3 reads TGCGCCAGCAGCCTACTAGCGGGAGGATTCGAATACAATGAGCAGTTCTTC.

On this clonotype itself: Compared with germline, one end of the junction differs, possibly owing to a read error. For the CDR3, the DNA is TGTGCCGGCAGCCAGATGGGGAGGACAGATACGCAGTATTTT. Its translation is CAGSQMGRTDTQYF. The chain recombines TRBV7-9 with TRBJ2-3; possible D gene TRBD2, 6 bases. The CDR3 length is 14 residues. CDR1 SEHNR and CDR2 FQNEAQ come from the germline V gene (reference sequence).

This chain connects TRBV5-1 to TRBJ1-1; D perhaps matches TRBD1 (5 bases). Looked up from germline, CDR1 is SGHRS and CDR2 is YFSETQ. The CDR3 extends over 14 amino acids. V lost 0 bases and J 3 bases, leaving 9 bases between the germline ends. The CDR3 is CASSLAREDTEAFF. CDR3 DNA: TGCGCCAGCAGCTTGGCCAGGGAGGACACTGAAGCTTTCTTT. Supplemented by reference TRBV5-1 and TRBJ1-1, the full variable domain reads KAGVTQTPRYLIKTRGQQVTLSCSPISGHRSVSWYQQTPGQGLQFLFEYFSETQRNKGNFPGRFSGRQFSNSRSEMNVSTLELGDSALYLCASSLAREDTEAFFGQGTRLTVV.

V and J are TRBV20-1 and TRBJ2-1; 9 bases are shared with TRBD2. CDR1 and CDR2 from the germline V gene are DFQATT and SNEGSKA (reference sequence). V lost 0 bases and J lost 8; bases outside the gene matches: 8. This CDR3 has 15 residues. The CDR3 protein is CSAREDLAGMDEQFF. In DNA form, the CDR3 reads TGCAGTGCTAGAGAGGATCTAGCGGGGATGGATGAGCAGTTCTTC.

The chain links TRBV6-6 to TRBJ2-1; a weak D match, TRBD2 (6 bases). The DNA end is a closer match to TRBJ2-7, so the J assignment may be wrong. CDR3 length: 15 residues. The germline V gene encodes CDR1 MNHNY and CDR2 SVGAGI (reference sequence). The CDR3 sequence: CASSYPGTLNNEQYF. CDR3 coding DNA: TGTGCCAGCAGTTATCCCGGGACTCTCAACAATGAGCAGTACTTC.

This clonotype was recorded only once. This chain uses TRBV25-1 with TRBJ1-2, with D uncertain. This CDR3 has 13 amino acids. V was trimmed by 2 bases and J by 4 bases, leaving 8 bases between them. In germline, CDR1 is MGHDK, CDR2 SYGVNS. The CDR3, as DNA: TGTGCCAGCAGTGAAGAACGGCTCTATGGCTACACCTTC. As protein: CASSEERLYGYTF.

This clonotype was seen more than once but under ten times. The rearrangement links TRBV5-1 to TRBJ2-5; 15 bases agree with TRBD2. The CDR3 is 18 residues long. Germline V gives CDR1 SGHRS, CDR2 YFSETQ. The junction had 6 bases not matched to a gene; V was cut back by 3 bases and J by 0 bases. The CDR3 loop reads CASSSGLAGGQYQETQYF. CDR3 coding DNA: TGCGCCAGCAGCTCGGGACTAGCGGGGGGCCAGTACCAAGAGACCCAGTACTTC.

This clonotype was recorded a few times. The rearrangement links TRBV12-3 or TRBV12-4 to TRBJ2-7; D tentatively reads TRBD1 or TRBD2 (5 bases each). The V gene lost 3 bases and the J gene lost 0 bases, with 9 bases spanning the gap. The length of the CDR3 is 14 residues. CDR3 protein: CASSFWGNSYEQYF. The CDR3 DNA follows: TGTGCCAGCAGTTTCTGGGGGAACTCCTACGAGCAGTACTTC.

V and J are TRBV29-1 and TRBJ2-3; 10 nucleotides line up with TRBD2. The CDR3 has 14 amino acids. V lost 5 bases, J lost 6 bases, and 8 bases stayed unmatched. Looked up from germline, CDR1 is SQVTM and CDR2 is ANQGSEA. The CDR3 nucleotides read TGCAGCGTTCCCCTAGCGGGAGTGTTGGATACGCAGTATTTT. Protein: CSVPLAGVLDTQYF.

This clonotype was detected a few times. V gene TRBV9 combines with J gene TRBJ2-5; a possible D gene is TRBD1 (5 bases). This CDR3 comprises 15 residues. CDR1 and CDR2 (germline): SGDLS, YYNGEE. The germline V and J ends were trimmed by 4 bases and 5 bases, with 18 bases remaining between them. The CDR3 sequence: CASSPRDFLSETQYF. The CDR3 DNA is TGTGCCAGCAGCCCCAGGGATTTTCTTTCCGAGACCCAGTACTTC.

A few counts support this clonotype. V and J are TRBV7-8 and TRBJ2-3; tentatively, D is TRBD2 (5 bases). This CDR3 is built from 17 residues. Germline CDR1 and CDR2: SGHVS and FQNEAQ. V was shortened by 5 bases and J by 0 bases, with 18 bases between the two germline ends. The CDR3 bases are TGTGCCAGCAGCAACCCGGTAGGTGGAGGAAGCACAGATACGCAGTATTTT. Translation: CASSNPVGGGSTDTQYF.

V is TRBV4-1 and J is TRBJ2-5; 11 nucleotides match TRBD2. With 4 bases clipped from V and 3 bases from J, the junction kept 4 bases outside the gene matches. This CDR3 is built from 15 residues. The germline CDR1 and CDR2 sequences are MGHRA and YSYEKL. The DNA for the CDR3 is TGCGCCAGCAGCCGACTGGGACTAGCGGAAGAGACCCAGTACTTC. Amino acids: CASSRLGLAEETQYF.

This clonotype was counted only a few times. The chain combines TRBV7-3 with TRBJ1-1; D remains ambiguous. The germline V and J ends were trimmed by 0 bases and 0 bases, with 5 bases remaining between them. The germline V gene has CDR1 SGHTA and CDR2 FQGTGA. The CDR3 has 14 residues. Here the CDR3 DNA reads TGTGCCAGCAGCTTAACCGCCCTGAACACTGAAGCTTTCTTT. As protein: CASSLTALNTEAFF.

The V call is TRBV12-3 or TRBV12-4, the J call TRBJ2-7, with D hard to call. The length of the CDR3 is 16 residues. V dropped 1 base and J dropped 1 base, with 14 bases sitting between them. This CDR3 reads CASSLVVTPTSYEQYF. Here the CDR3 DNA reads TGTGCCAGCAGTTTAGTCGTCACACCAACGTCCTACGAGCAGTACTTC.

This chain links TRBV28 with TRBJ1-1, with D uncertain. CDR3 length: 16 amino acids. Germline CDR1 is MDHEN and CDR2 is SYDVKM. Trimming left V 5 bases short and J 1 base short, with 17 bases between. The CDR3 protein is CASSPLGSGSNTEAFF. The CDR3 bases are TGTGCCAGCAGTCCCCTAGGGTCGGGGTCGAACACTGAAGCTTTCTTT.

V is TRBV7-9 and J is TRBJ1-2, with unresolved D. Per germline, CDR1 SEHNR and CDR2 FQNEAQ (reference sequence). This CDR3 has 14 amino acids. The V end was cut by 4 bases, the J end by 2 bases, with 11 bases between. The CDR3 nucleotides read TGTGCCAGCAGCTCTCAATGGCGAAACTATGGCTACACCTTC. Translation gives CASSSQWRNYGYTF.

In this sample, this clonotype turned up many times. The chain is built from TRBV7-2 and TRBJ2-3, with D possibly being TRBD1 (6 bases). The CDR3 is 14 amino acids. V was cut by 5 bases and J by 2 bases, with 11 bases left in between. From germline, CDR1 is SGHTA and CDR2 FQGNSA. CDR3 nucleotide sequence: TGTGCCAGCAGCCCGGGACACAACACAGATACGCAGTATTTT. Amino acid sequence: CASSPGHNTDTQYF.

This clonotype was observed a handful of times. The V and J genes are TRBV25-1 and TRBJ2-5, with 9 bases identical to TRBD2. The CDR3 length is 15 residues. V lost 5 bases, J lost 3 bases, and 7 bases stayed unmatched. Looked up from germline, CDR1 is MGHDK and CDR2 is SYGVNS. DNA for the CDR3: TGTGCCAGCAGTCCCCCTCTAGCGGGGAAAGAGACCCAGTACTTC. Amino acids: CASSPPLAGKETQYF. Full variable domain (rest looked up from reference TRBV25-1 and TRBJ2-5): EADIYQTPRYLVIGTGKKITLECSQTMGHDKMYWYQQDPGMELHLIHYSYGVNSTEKGDLSSESTVSRIRTEHFPLTLESARPSHTSQYLCASSPPLAGKETQYFGPGTRLLVL.